One T cell receptor beta chain is described in this entry. Only patients with CD8+CD57+ cell expansion on flow cytometry were chosen for sequencing. Researchers used genomic DNA as the template to profile TCR beta VDJ and CDR3. TCRdb re-derived calls from the reads in MiXCR, one entry per CDR3 protein. The table has 250,000 to 300,000 distinct CDR3 sequences, roughly 53% seen once. The sample comes from a study of CD8+CD57+ T cells in acquired aplastic anemia. CDR3 size: 14 residues. Germline V gene lookup returns CDR1 SGHTA and CDR2 FQGNSA. V shed 0 bases, J shed 4 bases, and the junction held 1 base outside the gene matches.

The sequenced sample was sorted CD4+, CD8+, or CD8+CD57+ T cells (not recorded which) from PBMCs. This TCR was sampled from a human donor with aplastic anemia. This chain joins TRBV7-2 and TRBJ1-1; TRBD1 matches at 8 bases. This CDR3 is CASSLATGVTEAFF. In DNA form, the CDR3 reads TGTGCCAGCAGCTTAGCGACAGGGGTCACTGAAGCTTTCTTT.